The 5 T cell receptor beta chains below were found in one sample sequenced in a study of regulatory T cells in long-lasting Graves disease. Time point described: newly diagnosed GD, antithyroid drugs for less than 3 months. RNA isolated from PBMCs was used to make the TCR library. For TCR beta, libraries came from iRepertoire HTBI primers and Arm-PCR of CDR3 regions. One entry per CDR3 protein, called by TCRdb with MiXCR from the multiplex PCR reads. The table lists 250,000 to 300,000 distinct CDR3 sequences, 15% to 20% of them singletons. These data were likewise used in another study, on T cells in Graves' hyperthyroidism and ophthalmopathy.

The sequencing used peripheral blood mononuclear cells (PBMCs), collected at new diagnosis, from a patient treated with antithyroid drugs. The receptors were gathered from a woman aged 25 to 39 with Graves disease.

This clonotype was seen many times. V usage is TRBV7-9 and J usage is TRBJ1-5, with no clear D. Germline V gene sequence: CDR1 SEHNR, CDR2 FQNEAQ (reference sequence). V lost 5 bases and J lost 0, with 8 bases in between. This CDR3 has 14 amino acids. CDR3 amino acids: CASSPDNSNQPQHF. Written as DNA, the CDR3 is TGTGCCAGCAGCCCAGACAATAGCAATCAGCCCCAGCATTTT.

The sample holds many counts of this clonotype. The V and J genes are TRBV9 and TRBJ2-5, with 8 bases fitting TRBD2. V trimming: 0 bases; J trimming: 4 bases; junction bases outside the gene matches: 5. CDR1 is SGDLS, CDR2 YYNGEE, per germline. This CDR3 is built from 15 residues. The CDR3 protein is CASSVAGGRTETQYF. The CDR3, as DNA: TGTGCCAGCAGCGTAGCGGGGGGGCGTACAGAGACCCAGTACTTC.

This clonotype was counted at least ten times. The chain has TRBV11-1 and TRBJ2-3, with TRBD1 matching over 10 bases. CDR3 length: 14 amino acids. Germline V gives CDR1 SGHAT, CDR2 FQDESV (reference sequence). The J segment lost 7 bases and the V segment lost 5 bases, leaving 6 bases of the junction unmatched. This CDR3 is CASSTRTGGHTQYF. DNA of the CDR3: TGTGCCAGCAGCACTCGGACAGGGGGACATACGCAGTATTTT. The whole variable domain, filled in from reference TRBV11-1 and TRBJ2-3, reads EAEVAQSPRYKITEKSQAVAFWCDPISGHATLYWYRQILGQGPELLVQFQDESVVDDSQLPKDRFSAERLKGVDSTLKIQPAELGDSAMYLCASSTRTGGHTQYFGPGTRLTVL.

This clonotype appeared many times. The rearrangement joins TRBV20-1 to TRBJ1-6, with 7 bases that match TRBD1. Germline V CDR1 and CDR2: DFQATT, SNEGSKA (reference sequence). Unmatched junction bases numbered 5, after V lost 3 bases and J lost 0 bases. This CDR3 spans 16 amino acids. CDR3 DNA sequence: TGCAGTGCTAGTGTGGACAGGAGCTCCTATAATTCACCCCTCCACTTT. Residues: CSASVDRSSYNSPLHF.

Notes on this clonotype: This likely reflects a read error, since a far larger clone is one base away. This chain connects TRBV7-2 to TRBJ1-1; D is undetermined. Germline CDR1 reads SGHTA; CDR2 reads FQGNSA. The CDR3 is made up of 12 amino acids. CDR3 DNA sequence: TGTGCCAGCAGCTTCCCCCCCTCTGAAGCTTCCTTT. Its translation: CASSFPPSEASF.